This TCR beta chain was identified during a study of T-cell reconstitution after alpha-beta-depleted transplantation in children. Germline V gene lookup returns CDR1 MNHEY and CDR2 SMNVEV (reference sequence). This CDR3 has 15 amino acids. V trimming: 4 bases; J trimming: 2 bases; junction bases outside the gene matches: 6. The library targeted TCRbeta and was prepared with unique molecular identifiers. TCRdb ran MiXCR on the PCR reads and lists one entry per CDR3 protein. The table shows 150,000 to 250,000 distinct CDR3 sequences, with about 15% occurring only once. This clonotype was picked up many times.

The sample was PBMCs from the stem cell graft donor, taken from the stem cell graft. The genes are TRBV27 and TRBJ2-5, with 8 nucleotides matching TRBD1. This receptor was identified in a human donor who donated a stem cell graft to a child with acute lymphoblastic leukemia. This chain's CDR3 is CASSSQTGGQETQYF. The CDR3 DNA reads as TGTGCCAGCAGTTCCCAAACAGGGGGACAAGAGACCCAGTACTTC.